What follows are 31 T cell receptor beta chains derived from one specimen sequenced in a study of HIV-infected children after antiretroviral therapy interruption. Treatment here: PENTA 11 planned treatment interruption arm or continuous ART arm. RNA-based 3' RACE libraries used unique molecular identifiers. TCRdb re-derived calls from the 3' RACE reads in MiXCR, one entry per CDR3 protein. The table records about 83,000 distinct CDR3 sequences, 6.9% of them present only once. The sample was CD45RA+ CD4+ T cells from PBMCs, pooled from several time points, taken from a donor given antiretroviral therapy, either interrupted or continuous. As for subset: naive CD4+ CD45RA+ CD45RO- T cells. These receptors came from a pool of human donors with HIV.

This chain uses TRBV5-1 with TRBJ2-7; 9 bases line up with TRBD1. CDR1 and CDR2 from the germline V gene are SGHRS and YFSETQ. This CDR3 region has 14 residues. Trimming took 3 bases from V and 1 from J; bases not matched to a gene: 2. The CDR3 region is CASSSQGASYEQYF. The DNA for the CDR3 is TGCGCCAGCAGCTCACAGGGGGCGTCCTACGAGCAGTACTTC.

The table lists this clonotype with many counts. The V call is TRBV12-3 or TRBV12-4, the J call TRBJ2-1, with 12 bases aligning to TRBD2. The junction had 4 bases not matched to a gene; V was cut back by 3 bases and J by 4 bases. The CDR3 length is 16 residues. DNA of the CDR3: TGTGCCAGCAGTTTCGTTGGACTAGCGGGGTACAATGAGCAGTTCTTC. Amino acid sequence: CASSFVGLAGYNEQFF.

As to this clonotype: A much larger clone differs from this one at a single base, so this may be a read error. The chain joins TRBV2 to TRBJ2-7, with D possibly matching TRBD2 (6 bases). CDR1 is SNHLY and CDR2 is FYNNEI in the germline V gene. The CDR3 has 15 amino acids. Trimming took off 11 bases at V and 5 bases at J, with 25 bases between the two ends. This CDR3 is CAWSDVRGLPDEQYF. The CDR3 region has the DNA TGTGCCTGGAGTGATGTCCGGGGGTTGCCCGACGAGCAGTACTTC.

Ten or more counts support this clonotype. The chain has TRBV10-3 and TRBJ2-1; 11 nucleotides line up with TRBD2. V lost 8 bases and J lost 9; bases outside the gene matches: 6. Germline V gene data show CDR1 as ENHRY and CDR2 as SYGVKD. The CDR3 runs to 13 residues. The CDR3 sequence is CAISPGLAVEQFF. CDR3 DNA: TGTGCCATCTCACCGGGACTAGCGGTTGAGCAGTTCTTC.

This clonotype was seen many times. The chain has TRBV28 and TRBJ1-1; D gene uncertain. Germline assignment: CDR1 MDHEN and CDR2 SYDVKM. CDR3 length equals 16 residues. V lost 2 bases to trimming and J lost 1 base, with 14 bases between them. DNA for the CDR3: TGTGCCAGCAGTTTACAAGAACTATTCAAGAACACTGAAGCTTTCTTT. Its protein is CASSLQELFKNTEAFF.

In its sample, this clonotype was seen many times. This sequence joins TRBV12-5 and TRBJ2-7; tentatively, D is TRBD1 (6 bases). Germline CDR1 LGHNT, CDR2 FRNRAP. The CDR3 covers 13 residues. V dropped 5 bases and J dropped 2 bases, with 10 bases sitting between them. The CDR3 DNA sequence: TGTGCTAGTGGTATGACAGGAACCTACGAGCAGTACTTC. Its protein is CASGMTGTYEQYF.

This clonotype has at least ten counts. This chain joins TRBV12-3 or TRBV12-4 and TRBJ2-3; D call uncertain. CDR3 length: 13 amino acids. Between the trimmed V and J ends, which lost 4 bases and 6 bases, there was a span of 11 bases. This CDR3 reads CASSYARLDTQYF. As DNA, the CDR3 is TGTGCCAGCAGTTATGCTAGGTTGGATACGCAGTATTTT.

This clonotype was observed at least ten times. The chain is built from TRBV12-3 or TRBV12-4 and TRBJ1-1; 7 nucleotides align to TRBD1. V was pared by 7 bases and J by 7 bases, with 15 bases of the junction left unmatched. The CDR3 length is 15 residues. The CDR3 loop reads CASNGVDRTILEAFF. DNA of the CDR3: TGTGCCAGCAATGGTGTGGACAGGACCATCCTTGAAGCTTTCTTT.

Ten or more counts support this clonotype. V gene TRBV5-6 combines with J gene TRBJ1-2; no definite D call. The CDR3 sequence is 13 residues long. Trimming pared 1 base from V and 3 bases from J, leaving 7 bases between. Germline V CDR1 and CDR2: SGHDT, YYEEEE. CDR3 region: CASSLRRDYGYTF. DNA of the CDR3: TGTGCCAGCAGCTTGCGCCGGGACTATGGCTACACCTTC.

This clonotype has ten or more counts. The J gene is TRBJ1-1, the V gene TRBV29-1, with D possibly matching TRBD1 (5 bases). The CDR3 sequence is 14 residues long. Germline V gene data show CDR1 as SQVTM and CDR2 as ANQGSEA. The V gene lost 2 bases and the J gene lost 2 bases, with 12 bases spanning the gap. The CDR3 is CSVEPQGFNTEAFF. In DNA form, the CDR3 reads TGCAGCGTTGAACCGCAGGGTTTTAACACTGAAGCTTTCTTT.

This clonotype was recorded many times. The V call is TRBV10-2, the J call TRBJ1-5, with D possibly being TRBD1 (5 bases). V lost 2 bases and J lost 3, with 11 bases in between. Germline lookup yields CDR1 WSHSY and CDR2 SAAADI. The CDR3 loop spans 15 amino acids. CDR3 residues: CASSETGGTNQPQHF. The CDR3 nucleotides read TGCGCCAGCAGTGAGACAGGAGGAACCAATCAGCCCCAGCATTTT.

This clonotype was counted a few times. The chain is built from TRBV5-1 and TRBJ1-1, with a tentative D call TRBD1 (6 bases). The CDR3 runs 16 residues. The V end was cut by 0 bases, the J end by 0 bases, with 12 bases between. Germline assignment: CDR1 SGHRS and CDR2 YFSETQ. The CDR3 coding sequence is TGCGCCAGCAGCTTGGCGACGGGGGACATGAACACTGAAGCTTTCTTT. Translated, it gives CASSLATGDMNTEAFF.

Ten or more counts support this clonotype. The V and J genes are TRBV11-2 and TRBJ2-3, with D maybe TRBD1 (6 bases). The germline V gene encodes CDR1 SGHAT and CDR2 FQNNGV. The CDR3 runs 14 residues. Between the trimmed V and J ends, which lost 2 bases and 2 bases, there was a span of 8 bases. The CDR3 sequence is CASSLQGNTDTQYF. The CDR3 DNA sequence: TGTGCCAGCAGCTTACAGGGGAACACAGATACGCAGTATTTT.

This clonotype was detected many times. In DNA, the CDR3 is TGTGCCAGCAGCTTATATAAGAACACTGAAGCTTTCTTT. It specifies CASSLYKNTEAFF. This chain uses TRBV7-8 with TRBJ1-1, with D unresolved. Trimming took 2 bases from V and 1 from J, leaving 5 bases between them. The CDR3 loop spans 13 amino acids. CDR1 is SGHVS and CDR2 is FQNEAQ in the germline V gene.

The chain uses TRBV19 and TRBJ1-2; a weak D match, TRBD1 (5 bases). V shed 9 bases and J shed 3 bases, with 14 bases lying between them. The CDR3 spans 13 residues. Germline V gives CDR1 LNHDA, CDR2 SQIVND (reference sequence). The CDR3 loop is CASTTVSDYGYTF. The CDR3 DNA sequence: TGTGCCAGCACGACAGTTTCGGACTATGGCTACACCTTC.

This clonotype was counted a few times. This chain connects TRBV6-2 or TRBV6-3 to TRBJ2-3; 8 nucleotides match TRBD1. V trimming: 2 bases; J trimming: 3 bases; junction bases outside the gene matches: 4. CDR3 length: 15 amino acids. Germline values: CDR1 MNHEY, CDR2 SVGEGT. The CDR3 region is CASSYVDRATDTQYF. For the CDR3, the DNA is TGTGCCAGCAGTTACGTGGACAGGGCTACAGATACGCAGTATTTT.

This clonotype was found many times. The chain recombines TRBV7-3 with TRBJ2-1; 9 nucleotides match TRBD2. Germline lookup yields CDR1 SGHTA and CDR2 FQGTGA. This CDR3 is 14 amino acids long. J was trimmed by 10 bases and V by 2 bases; bases with no gene match: 6. The CDR3, as DNA: TGTGCCAGCAGCTTAGCGAGCGGGGGGAGGGAGCAGTTCTTC. Translation: CASSLASGGREQFF.

CDR3 amino acids: CASSEQDPGFYEQYF. The CDR3 DNA is TGCGCCAGCAGTGAACAGGACCCAGGATTTTACGAGCAGTACTTC. The J gene is TRBJ2-7, the V gene TRBV5-1; the D gene is possibly TRBD1 (5 bases). The CDR3 has 15 amino acids. CDR1 and CDR2 from the germline V gene are SGHRS and YFSETQ. The V gene lost 5 bases and the J gene lost 4 bases, with 19 bases spanning the gap.

This clonotype appeared a few times. The chain joins TRBV20-1 to TRBJ2-7; 8 bases map to TRBD1. The CDR3 spans 14 residues. V lost 2 bases and J lost 7; bases outside the gene matches: 10. Germline lookup yields CDR1 DFQATT and CDR2 SNEGSKA (reference sequence). The DNA of the CDR3 is TGCAGTGCTAGACTGCAGGGGGCGCCGCTTGAGCAGTACTTC. Protein sequence: CSARLQGAPLEQYF.

J is TRBJ1-3 and V is TRBV3-1; perhaps TRBD1 as D (5 bases). Trimming removed 5 bases at V and 1 base at J, with 15 bases between. The CDR3 consists of 16 residues. CDR1 is LGHDT and CDR2 is YNNKEL in the germline V gene (reference sequence). DNA of the CDR3: TGTGCCAGCAGCACCCTCGCGGGGGGGTCTGGAAACACCATATATTTT. Translating it yields CASSTLAGGSGNTIYF. Full variable domain (outside the CDR3, taken from reference TRBV3-1 and TRBJ1-3): DTAVSQTPKYLVTQMGNDKSIKCEQNLGHDTMYWYKQDSKKFLKIMFSYNNKELIINETVPNRFSPKSPDKAHLNLHINSLELGDSAVYFCASSTLAGGSGNTIYFGEGSWLTVV.

J is TRBJ1-4 and V is TRBV19, with unresolved D. Germline V CDR1 and CDR2: LNHDA, SQIVND (reference sequence). Trimming cost V 3 bases and J 8 bases, with 7 bases left between them. CDR3 length: 12 amino acids. This CDR3 is CASSMLQEKLFF. CDR3 DNA sequence: TGTGCCAGTAGTATGTTACAAGAAAAACTGTTTTTT.

At least ten counts were recorded for this clonotype. CDR3 DNA sequence: TGTGCCAGCAGCCAAGATCCCGGCAAAAACATTCAGTACTTC. Amino acid sequence: CASSQDPGKNIQYF. The chain uses TRBV14 and TRBJ2-4; D ambiguous. This CDR3 has 14 residues. V was pared by 0 bases and J by 3 bases, with 6 bases between. Per germline, CDR1 SGHDN and CDR2 FVKESK. The full variable domain, in which reference TRBV14 and TRBJ2-4 provide the parts outside the CDR3, is EAGVTQFPSHSVIEKGQTVTLRCDPISGHDNLYWYRRVMGKEIKFLLHFVKESKQDESGMPNNRFLAERTGGTYSTLKVQPAELEDSGVYFCASSQDPGKNIQYFGAGTRLSVL.

This clonotype was seen repeatedly, ten times or more. The chain joins TRBV20-1 to TRBJ2-4; the D call may be TRBD1 or TRBD2 (7 bases each). The CDR3 runs to 12 residues. CDR1 is DFQATT, CDR2 SNEGSKA, per germline (reference sequence). V gave up 2 bases and J gave up 10 bases, with 12 bases separating them. The CDR3 sequence: CSARLQGGIQYF. For the CDR3, the DNA is TGCAGTGCTAGATTGCAGGGGGGGATTCAGTACTTC.

This clonotype was counted many times. The V and J genes are TRBV10-3 and TRBJ2-1, with TRBD1 matching 10 bases. The CDR3 is 14 residues long. J gave up 8 bases and V 2 bases, and 3 bases lay outside the gene matches. CDR1 ENHRY and CDR2 SYGVKD come from the germline V gene. In DNA form, the CDR3 reads TGTGCCATCAGTGAGCCGGGACAGGGGTATGAGCAGTTCTTC. Its translation is CAISEPGQGYEQFF.

This clonotype was seen many times. The chain carries TRBV27 and TRBJ1-1; possible D gene TRBD1, 6 bases. V was clipped by 8 bases and J by 0 bases, with 16 bases between them. This CDR3 is built from 15 residues. Germline assignment: CDR1 MNHEY and CDR2 SMNVEV (reference sequence). The CDR3: CASRPRTVLNTEAFF. For the CDR3, the DNA is TGTGCCAGCCGTCCGAGGACAGTTTTGAACACTGAAGCTTTCTTT.

This clonotype was recorded at least ten times. This sequence joins TRBV4-2 and TRBJ1-6; 8 bases map to TRBD1. Germline CDR1 and CDR2: LGHNA and YNFKEQ. The CDR3 spans 18 residues. The V and J ends lost 2 bases and 0 bases, in that order; junction bases with no gene match: 6. CDR3 nucleotides: TGTGCCAGCAGCCAACGGACAGGGCCTAGCTCCTATAATTCACCCCTCCACTTT. Translation: CASSQRTGPSSYNSPLHF.

This clonotype showed up just a few times. The chain joins TRBV20-1 to TRBJ1-5, with 8 positions matching TRBD1. Trimming cost V 0 bases and J 3 bases; bases outside gene matches: 7. This CDR3 is 16 amino acids long. CDR1 and CDR2 from the germline V gene are DFQATT and SNEGSKA (reference sequence). The CDR3 sequence: CSARDPRTGNNQPQHF. The CDR3 DNA is TGCAGTGCTAGAGATCCCAGGACAGGGAACAATCAGCCCCAGCATTTT.

This clonotype was counted many times. CDR3 loop: CASSPREAGELFF. The CDR3 nucleotides are TGTGCCAGCTCACCACGAGAGGCCGGGGAGCTGTTTTTT. The chain has TRBV18 and TRBJ2-2; no definite D call. The CDR3 length is 13 residues. The ends were cut back, 1 base at V and 6 bases at J, with 6 bases in the middle. Germline CDR1 is KGHSH and CDR2 is LQKENI.

This clonotype was seen repeatedly, ten times or more. The V and J genes are TRBV13 and TRBJ1-5; D is unclear. Germline CDR1 is PRHDT and CDR2 is FYEKMQ (reference sequence). V was clipped by 5 bases and J by 6 bases, with 8 bases between them. This CDR3 contains 12 residues. CDR3 in DNA: TGTGCCAGCAGCGAGCGGGGTCAGCCCCAGCATTTT. This translates into CASSERGQPQHF.

The V call is TRBV6-5, the J call TRBJ1-1; possibly TRBD1 for D (5 bases). Deletions cut 0 bases from V and 0 bases from J, with 17 bases between. This CDR3 is 18 amino acids long. Germline CDR1 MNHEY, CDR2 SVGAGI. The CDR3 nucleotides read TGTGCCAGCAGTTACTCTGCGGGGTTGGAGGGGTTGAACACTGAAGCTTTCTTT. Translation gives CASSYSAGLEGLNTEAFF.

This clonotype appeared many times. This chain connects TRBV13 to TRBJ1-6, with 7 positions matching TRBD1. The germline gives CDR1 PRHDT, CDR2 FYEKMQ (reference sequence). After removal of 5 bases from V and 2 bases from J, the junction contained 9 bases not matched to a gene. This CDR3 region has 17 residues. The CDR3 is CASSPRQGTTYNSPLHF. Here the CDR3 DNA reads TGTGCCAGCAGCCCACGACAGGGAACGACCTATAATTCACCCCTCCACTTT.